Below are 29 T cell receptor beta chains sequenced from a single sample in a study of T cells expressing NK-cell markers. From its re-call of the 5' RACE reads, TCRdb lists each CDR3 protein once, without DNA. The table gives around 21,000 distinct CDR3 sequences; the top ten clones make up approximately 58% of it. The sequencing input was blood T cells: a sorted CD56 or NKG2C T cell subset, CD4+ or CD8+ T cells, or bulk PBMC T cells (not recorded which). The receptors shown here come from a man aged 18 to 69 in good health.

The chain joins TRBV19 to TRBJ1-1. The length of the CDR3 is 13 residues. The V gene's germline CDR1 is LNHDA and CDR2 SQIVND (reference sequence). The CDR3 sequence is CASSFTPNTEAFF.

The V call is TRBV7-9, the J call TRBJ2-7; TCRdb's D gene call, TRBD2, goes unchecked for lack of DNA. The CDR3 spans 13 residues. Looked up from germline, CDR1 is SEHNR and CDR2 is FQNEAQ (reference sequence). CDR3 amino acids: CASSPRASYEQYF.

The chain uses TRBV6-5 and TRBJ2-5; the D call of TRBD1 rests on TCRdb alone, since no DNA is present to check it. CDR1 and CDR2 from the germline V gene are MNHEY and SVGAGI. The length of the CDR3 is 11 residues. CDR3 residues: CASSSGGTQYF.

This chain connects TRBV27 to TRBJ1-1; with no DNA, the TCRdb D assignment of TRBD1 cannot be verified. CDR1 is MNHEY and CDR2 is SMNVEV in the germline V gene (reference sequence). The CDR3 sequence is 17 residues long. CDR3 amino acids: CASSSLTGTGLNTEAFF.

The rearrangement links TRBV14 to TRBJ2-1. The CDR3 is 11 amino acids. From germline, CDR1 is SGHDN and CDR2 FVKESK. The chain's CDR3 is CASSVYNEQFF. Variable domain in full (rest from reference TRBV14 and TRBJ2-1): EAGVTQFPSHSVIEKGQTVTLRCDPISGHDNLYWYRRVMGKEIKFLLHFVKESKQDESGMPNNRFLAERTGGTYSTLKVQPAELEDSGVYFCASSVYNEQFFGPGTRLTVL.

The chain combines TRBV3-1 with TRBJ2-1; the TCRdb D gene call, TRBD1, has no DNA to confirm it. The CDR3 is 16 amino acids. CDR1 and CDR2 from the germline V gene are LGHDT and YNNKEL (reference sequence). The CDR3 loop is CASSQVSTGGGNEQFF.

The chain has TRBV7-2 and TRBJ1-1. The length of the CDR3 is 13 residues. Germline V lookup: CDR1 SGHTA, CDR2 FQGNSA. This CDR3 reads CASSPLSNTEAFF.

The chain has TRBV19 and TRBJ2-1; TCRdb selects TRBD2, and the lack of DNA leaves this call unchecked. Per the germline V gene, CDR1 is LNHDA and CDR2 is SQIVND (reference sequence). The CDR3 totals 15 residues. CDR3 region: CASSPRTRGYNEQFF.

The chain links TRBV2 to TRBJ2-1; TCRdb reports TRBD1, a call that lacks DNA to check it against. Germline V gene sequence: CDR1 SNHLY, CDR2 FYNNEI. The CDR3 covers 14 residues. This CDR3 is CASHQRPPSGEQFF.

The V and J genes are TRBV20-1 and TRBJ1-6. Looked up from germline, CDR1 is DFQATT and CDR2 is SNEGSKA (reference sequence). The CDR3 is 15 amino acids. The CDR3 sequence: CSARTARSYNSPLHF.

The CDR3 sequence: CASSGLTTGVSGYTF. The chain uses TRBV6-2 or TRBV6-3 and TRBJ1-2; TCRdb's assignment of TRBD1 cannot be checked, as there is no DNA. CDR1 and CDR2 (germline): MNHEY, SVGEGT. The CDR3 loop spans 15 amino acids.

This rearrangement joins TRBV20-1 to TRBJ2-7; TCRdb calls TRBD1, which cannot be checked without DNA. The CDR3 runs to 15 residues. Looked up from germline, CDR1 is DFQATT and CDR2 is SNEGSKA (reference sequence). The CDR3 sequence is CSAAATGQFGYEQYF.

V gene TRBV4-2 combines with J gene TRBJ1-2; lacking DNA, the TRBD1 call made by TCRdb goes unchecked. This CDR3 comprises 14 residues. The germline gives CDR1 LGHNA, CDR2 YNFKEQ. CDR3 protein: CASSQDVRVYGYTF.

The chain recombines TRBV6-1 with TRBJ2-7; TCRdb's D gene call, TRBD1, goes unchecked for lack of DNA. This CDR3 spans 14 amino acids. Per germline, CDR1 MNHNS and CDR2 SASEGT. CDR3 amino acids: CASSEWDRVNEQYF.

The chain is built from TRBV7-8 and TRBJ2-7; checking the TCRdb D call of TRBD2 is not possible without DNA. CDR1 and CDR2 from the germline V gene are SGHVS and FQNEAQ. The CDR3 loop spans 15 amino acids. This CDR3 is CASSLARTRSYEQYF. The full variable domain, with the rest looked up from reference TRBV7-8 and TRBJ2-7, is GAGVSQSPRYKVAKRGQDVALRCDPISGHVSLFWYQQALGQGPEFLTYFQNEAQLDKSGLPSDRFFAERPEGSVSTLKIQRTQQEDSAVYLCASSLARTRSYEQYFGPGTRLTVT.

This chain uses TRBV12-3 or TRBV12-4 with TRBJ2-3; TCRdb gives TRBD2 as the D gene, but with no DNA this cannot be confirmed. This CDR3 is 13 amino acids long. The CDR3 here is CASRAGSTDTQYF.

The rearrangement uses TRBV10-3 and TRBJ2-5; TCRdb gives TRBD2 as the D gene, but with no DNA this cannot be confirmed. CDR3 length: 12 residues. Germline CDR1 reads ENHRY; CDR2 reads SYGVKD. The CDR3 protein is CAISEPSGAQYF.

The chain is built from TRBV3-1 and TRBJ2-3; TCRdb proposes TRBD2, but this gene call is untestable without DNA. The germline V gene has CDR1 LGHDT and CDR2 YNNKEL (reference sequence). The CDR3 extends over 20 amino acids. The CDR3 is CASSQVLQRGSRPSTDTQYF.

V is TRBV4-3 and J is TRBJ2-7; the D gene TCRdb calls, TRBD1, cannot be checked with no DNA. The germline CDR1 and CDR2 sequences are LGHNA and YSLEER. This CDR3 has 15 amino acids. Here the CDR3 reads CASSLGQGAIAEQYF.

The chain's CDR3 is CASSGWTEELQETQYF. The chain combines TRBV12-3 or TRBV12-4 with TRBJ2-5; TCRdb calls TRBD1, which cannot be checked without DNA. This CDR3 region has 16 residues.

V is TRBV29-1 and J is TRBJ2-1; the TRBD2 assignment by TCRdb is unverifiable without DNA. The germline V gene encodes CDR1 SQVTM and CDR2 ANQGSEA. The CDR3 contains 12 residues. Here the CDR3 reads CSASGSYNEQFF.

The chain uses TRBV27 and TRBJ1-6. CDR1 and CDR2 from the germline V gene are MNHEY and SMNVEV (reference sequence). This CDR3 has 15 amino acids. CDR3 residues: CASSLSGTQNSPLHF.

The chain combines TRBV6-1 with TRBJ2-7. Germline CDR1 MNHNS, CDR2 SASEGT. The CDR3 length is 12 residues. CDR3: CASSPFGYEQYF.

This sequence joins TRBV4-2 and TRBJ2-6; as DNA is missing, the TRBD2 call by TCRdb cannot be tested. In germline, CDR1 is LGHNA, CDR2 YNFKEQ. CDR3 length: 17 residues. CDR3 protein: CASSQGTWGAGANVLTF.

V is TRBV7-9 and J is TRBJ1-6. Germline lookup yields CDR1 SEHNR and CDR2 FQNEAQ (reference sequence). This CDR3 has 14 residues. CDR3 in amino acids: CASSLSVAGSPLHF.

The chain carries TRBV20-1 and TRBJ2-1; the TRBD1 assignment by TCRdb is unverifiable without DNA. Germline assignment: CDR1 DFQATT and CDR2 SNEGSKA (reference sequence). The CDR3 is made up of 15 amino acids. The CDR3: CSAPQAGSSYNEQFF.

CDR3 amino acids: CASSFRDRDTDTQYF. The chain has TRBV28 and TRBJ2-3; with no DNA, the TCRdb D assignment of TRBD1 cannot be verified. Germline CDR1 and CDR2: MDHEN and SYDVKM. This CDR3 comprises 15 residues.

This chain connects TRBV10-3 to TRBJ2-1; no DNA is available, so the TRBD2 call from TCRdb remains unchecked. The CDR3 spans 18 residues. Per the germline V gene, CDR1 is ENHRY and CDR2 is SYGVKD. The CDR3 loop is CAISESIAGSGRYNEQFF.

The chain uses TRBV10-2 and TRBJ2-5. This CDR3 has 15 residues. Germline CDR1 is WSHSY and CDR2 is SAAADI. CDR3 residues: CASSGLGNRQETQYF.